This T cell receptor (beta chain) was sequenced during a study of CD8 T cell repertoires and HIV-1 epitope variants. Looking at the study overall: Controls were a CMV, EBV and flu peptide pool, Ebola AY9 negative control, and no-peptide well. Separate from the cultures, 1M uncultured T cells served as baseline. Enriched T cells were co-cultured with equal numbers of autologous T cell-negative antigen-presenting cells.

Libraries were prepared by immunoSEQ multiplex PCR; TCRdb keeps only in-frame clonotypes and omits some of them. This sample has roughly 5,000 clones, with more than 60% found just once. With respect to this clone: Its antigen is undetermined.

V shed 2 bases and J shed 3 bases, with 5 bases lying between them. The CDR3 extends over 12 amino acids. Germline values: CDR1 MNHEY, CDR2 SMNVEV (reference sequence). The sample was cultured CD8+ T cells derived from PBMCs. The V gene is TRBV27, the J gene TRBJ2-7; D may match TRBD1 or TRBD2 (5 bases each). The sequence came from a male donor with HIV. For the CDR3, the DNA is TGTGCCAGCAGTTTAGGGGGCTACGAGCAGTACTTC. Protein product: CASSLGGYEQYF.